This TCR beta chain was captured in a study of radiotherapy plus CTLA-4 blockade in lung cancer. For this clone: Its antigen is not identified.

Sequenced by immunoSEQ multiplex PCR; TCRdb stores in-frame clones only, minus some. The sample carries about 31,000 clones, around 80% recorded once. This CDR3 is built from 14 residues. Germline trimming cut 2 bases from V and 8 bases from J; bases unmatched to any gene: 6. Germline V gene data show CDR1 as GTSNPN and CDR2 as SVGIG (reference sequence). Whole-study findings and limits: Early clonal dynamics of blood T cells, together with interferon-beta, were reported as the best response predictor.

The rearrangement uses TRBV30 and TRBJ2-1, with 10 bases matching TRBD2. The input for sequencing was peripheral blood, taken from a patient treated with radiotherapy plus ipilimumab. This TCR came from a human donor with non-small cell lung cancer who had stable disease on radiotherapy plus ipilimumab. CDR3 sequence: CAWSMGLANDEQFF. Here the CDR3 DNA reads TGTGCCTGGAGTATGGGACTAGCGAACGATGAGCAGTTCTTC. Full variable domain (remainder filled in from reference TRBV30 and TRBJ2-1): SQTIHQWPATLVQPVGSPLSLECTVEGTSNPNLYWYRQAAGRGLQLLFYSVGIGQISSEVPQNLSASRPQDRQFILSSKKLLLSDSGFYLCAWSMGLANDEQFFGPGTRLTVL.